This TCR beta chain was captured in a study of blood T cell repertoires in COVID-19. Study-level information: Donors in the United States, Italy and Spain gave samples during acute or convalescent COVID-19.

As originally analysed: Counts of nucleated cells, estimated from reference gene primer amplification, were obtained. The method was immunoSEQ multiplex PCR; TCRdb's version includes in-frame clones alone and lacks a portion of them. That table supplies the V and J calls and clone size; D and trimming were determined from the DNA. The table has around 41,000 clones, around 83% seen once. Sequencing was done on a sample of peripheral blood. The sequence came from a woman of 80 years or more with active or convalescent COVID-19.

CDR3 nucleotides: TGTGCCAGCAGTGTTACAGGGGAGACCCAGTACTTC. Its translation is CASSVTGETQYF. J is TRBJ2-5 and V is TRBV12-3 or TRBV12-4; D may be TRBD1 (6 bases). The CDR3 covers 12 residues. Trimming left V 5 bases short and J 5 bases short, with 9 bases between.